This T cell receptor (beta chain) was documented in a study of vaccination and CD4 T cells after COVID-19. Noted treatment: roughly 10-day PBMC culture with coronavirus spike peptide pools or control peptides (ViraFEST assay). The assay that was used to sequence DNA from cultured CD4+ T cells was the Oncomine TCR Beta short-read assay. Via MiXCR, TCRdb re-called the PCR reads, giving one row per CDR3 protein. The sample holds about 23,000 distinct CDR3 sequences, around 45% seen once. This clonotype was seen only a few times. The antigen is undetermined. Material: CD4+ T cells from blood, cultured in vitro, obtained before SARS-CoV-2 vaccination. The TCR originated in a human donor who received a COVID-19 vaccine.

Written as DNA, the CDR3 is TGTGCCAGCAGCAAACCTCCCGGTCGGGCTTATGGCTACACCTTC. This encodes CASSKPPGRAYGYTF. This rearrangement joins TRBV21-1 to TRBJ1-2. TRBV21-1 counts as a pseudogene. The CDR3 loop spans 15 amino acids.